Listed below are T cell receptor beta chains from one sample, sequenced in a study of beta chain features in type 1 diabetes. Profiled with immunoSEQ multiplex PCR; TCRdb holds only in-frame clones, not every one. The sample records 400,000 or so clones, 10% to 15% being singletons. Specimen: naive CD4+ T cells from blood. These receptor sequences come from a woman in her late teens or twenties with type 1 diabetes. Both conserved end residues are part of each CDR3. The order of the fields is V gene, clone size, J gene, D gene, CDR3 DNA, CDR3 protein. D genes are given only for firm matches. Size is omitted from some rows. Given values are once, few, many or a class for expanded clones.

TRBV28,.,TRBJ1-2,TRBD1,TGTGCCAGCTTCGAAGGGGGCGCTTTAGGGAACTATGGCTACACCTTC,CASFEGGALGNYGYTF
TRBV20-1,few,TRBJ1-2,.,TGCAGTGCTAGCCAGAGGGGGGGTGACTTC,CSASQRGGDF
TRBV29-1,few,TRBJ1-2,TRBD1,TGCAGCGTTGAATCGAACAGTGACAGGGGGCGCAGCTATGGCTACACCTTC,CSVESNSDRGRSYGYTF
TRBV18,.,TRBJ2-5,.,TGTGCCAGCTCACCGGGAGAACAAGAGACCCAGTACTTC,CASSPGEQETQYF
TRBV30,few,TRBJ1-5,TRBD1,TGTGCCTGGAGTCCGGGACAGGCGGCTCAGCCCCAGCATTTT,CAWSPGQAAQPQHF
TRBV6-5,few,TRBJ2-1,.,TGTGCCAGCAGTGATGGCCCCGCGGAGAGTGAGCAGTTCTTC,CASSDGPAESEQFF
TRBV7-9,few,TRBJ2-3,.,TGTGCCAGCAGGGGGGGAGATACGCAGTATTTT,CASRGGDTQYF
TRBV19,.,TRBJ2-1,TRBD2,TGTGCCAGTAGTACAGGACTAGGGTCCTACAATGAGCAGTTCTTC,CASSTGLGSYNEQFF
TRBV2,few,TRBJ1-6,TRBD1,TGTGCCAGCAGTGAATCCCGAGGACAGGGGAATTCACCCCTCCACTTT,CASSESRGQGNSPLHF
TRBV6-5,.,TRBJ2-7,TRBD1,TGTGCCAGCAGTAAAAGGACAGGACACTACGAGCAGTACTTC,CASSKRTGHYEQYF
TRBV11-3,.,TRBJ2-7,.,TGTGCCAGCAGCTTAAACCATCCGGGGGAGCAGTACTTC,CASSLNHPGEQYF
TRBV14,.,TRBJ2-1,TRBD2,TGTGCCAGCAGCCATATCCGGACTAGCGGGAGAAATGAGCAGTTCTTC,CASSHIRTSGRNEQFF
TRBV5-1,few,TRBJ1-5,.,TGCGCCAGCAGCCGTTTATCAGGGAGCAATCAGCCCCAGCATTTT,CASSRLSGSNQPQHF
TRBV9,few,TRBJ2-3,.,TGTGCCAGCAGCGTAGAGGCAGGCCCAGATACGCAGTATTTT,CASSVEAGPDTQYF
TRBV19,.,TRBJ1-1,.,TGTGCCAGTAGTAGGGAGCTGAACACTGAAGCTTTCTTT,CASSRELNTEAFF
TRBV27,.,TRBJ2-1,.,TGTGCCAGCAGTTTATCTCTCCGGGAAGGACAGTTCTTC,CASSLSLREGQFF
TRBV30,few,TRBJ1-2,TRBD1,TGTGCCTGGGATTTGGCAGCAGGGGGCGCGTTGGGCTACACCTTC,CAWDLAAGGALGYTF
TRBV7-9,few,TRBJ1-6,TRBD1,TGTGCCAGCAGCGCCAGACAGGGTTACTCACCCCTCCACTTT,CASSARQGYSPLHF
TRBV7-7,.,TRBJ2-6,TRBD2,TGTGCTAGCAGCCCTAACCCCCCGGGACTAGCGGAAACATCTGGGGCCAACGTCCTGACTTTC,CASSPNPPGLAETSGANVLTF
TRBV27,.,TRBJ1-5,.,TGTGCCACCCGGAGGATGAACAATCAGCCCCAGCATTTT,CATRRMNNQPQHF
TRBV6-6,.,TRBJ2-1,.,TGTGCCAGCAGTCGGGTGGGCAATGAGCAGTTCTTC,CASSRVGNEQFF
TRBV7-2,few,TRBJ2-4,TRBD2,TGTGCCAGCAGCTCTGCTAGCGGGGGGGTGGAAAACATTCAGTACTTC,CASSSASGGVENIQYF
TRBV19,.,TRBJ2-3,.,TGTGCCAGTAGTACCTCTACAGATACGCAGTATTTT,CASSTSTDTQYF
TRBV11-2,few,TRBJ2-7,.,TGTGCCAGCAGCTTAGACAGGTTACAGGAGCAGTACTTC,CASSLDRLQEQYF
TRBV19,.,TRBJ2-2,TRBD2,TGTGCCAGTAGTATTGAGGGTTCTCTAGCGGGAGGCTCCACCGGGGAGCTGTTTTTT,CASSIEGSLAGGSTGELFF
TRBV9,few,TRBJ2-5,TRBD2,TGTGCCAGCAGCGCGCGGGACTACGGGACGGGGACCCAGTACTTC,CASSARDYGTGTQYF
TRBV2,.,TRBJ2-5,.,TGTGCCAGCACAGGACAACCTCAAGAGACCCAGTACTTC,CASTGQPQETQYF
TRBV18,.,TRBJ1-1,.,TGTGCCAGCTCAGCGGACACCCGGAACACTGAAGCTTTCTTT,CASSADTRNTEAFF
TRBV7-2,few,TRBJ2-3,TRBD1,TGTGCCAGCAGCCGGGACAGGGGCACAGATACGCAGTATTTT,CASSRDRGTDTQYF